This T cell receptor beta chain emerged from a study of T cell responses to AZD1222 COVID-19 vaccine. The method was immunoSEQ multiplex PCR; TCRdb's version includes in-frame clones alone and lacks a portion of them. The sample shows 77,000 or so clones, around 90% of them seen only once. With V trimmed by 4 bases and J by 0 bases, 3 bases remained unmatched. The CDR3 spans 14 residues. Germline loops: CDR1 SGHKS, CDR2 YYEKEE (reference sequence). Comment on this clone: Its target is not known.

Study-level findings and limits: The study reported that nearly half of spike-specific TCRs target unmutated variant regions. Donors, mostly white British, included more females; clonal diversity was possibly underestimated. Among AZD1222 vaccinees, only five or six were seropositive at baseline.

The rearrangement links TRBV5-5 to TRBJ2-7, with 8 bases that match TRBD1. The receptor's source is an adult in good health. The material sequenced was peripheral blood, taken on day 0 of MenACWY control vaccination. CDR3 bases: TGTGCCAGCAGCCGACAGGGGACCTCCTACGAGCAGTACTTC. Translation: CASSRQGTSYEQYF.